This TCR beta chain derives from a study of graft-versus-host responses after intestinal transplantation. Overall study: Each patient got anti-thymocyte globulin induction, then tacrolimus and steroids for about 3 years.

The germline gives CDR1 GTSNPN, CDR2 SVGIG (reference sequence). The CDR3 has 14 residues. Trimming shortened V by 2 bases and J by 4 bases, and 14 bases separated the two germline ends. Only in-frame clones appear in the TCRdb table, and some are missing; sequencing was by immunoSEQ multiplex PCR. The sample gives some 25,000 clones, around 94% of which show up once; 0.82% is in the top ten. In regard to this clone: The target antigen is unknown.

The study's findings and limits: Recipient marrow contained GvH clones, some of which appeared first in ileum or blood.

The genes are TRBV30 and TRBJ1-2; D is possibly TRBD1 (5 bases). This TCR was recovered from a human patient who received an intestinal transplant, so some T cells may come from the graft donor. Sequenced material: PBMCs, taken around 30 days after intestinal transplant. The CDR3 sequence: CAWSLPGTAYGYTF. DNA of the CDR3: TGTGCCTGGAGTCTCCCCGGGACGGCCTATGGCTACACCTTC.